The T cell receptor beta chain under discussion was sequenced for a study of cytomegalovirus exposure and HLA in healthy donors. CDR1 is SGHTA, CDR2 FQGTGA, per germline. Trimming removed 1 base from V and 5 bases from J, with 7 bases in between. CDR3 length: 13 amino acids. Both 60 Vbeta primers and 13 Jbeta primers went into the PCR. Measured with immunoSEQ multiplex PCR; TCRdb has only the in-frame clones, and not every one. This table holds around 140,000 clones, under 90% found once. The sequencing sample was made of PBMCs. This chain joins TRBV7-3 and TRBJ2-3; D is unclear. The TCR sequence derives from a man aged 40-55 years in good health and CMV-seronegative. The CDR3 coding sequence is TGTGCCAGCAGCTTAAACGGTTTAGATACGCAGTATTTT. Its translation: CASSLNGLDTQYF.